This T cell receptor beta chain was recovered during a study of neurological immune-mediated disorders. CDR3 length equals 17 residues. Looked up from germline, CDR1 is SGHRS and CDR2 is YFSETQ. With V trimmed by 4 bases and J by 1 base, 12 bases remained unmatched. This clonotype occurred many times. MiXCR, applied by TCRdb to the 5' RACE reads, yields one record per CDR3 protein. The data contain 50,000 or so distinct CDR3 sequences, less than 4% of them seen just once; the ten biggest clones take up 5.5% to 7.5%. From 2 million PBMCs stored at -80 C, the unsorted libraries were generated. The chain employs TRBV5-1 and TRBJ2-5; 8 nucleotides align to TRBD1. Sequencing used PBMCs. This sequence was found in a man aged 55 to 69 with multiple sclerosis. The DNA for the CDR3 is TGCGCCAGCAGCACTTATACCGGGACAGGACTCCAAGAGACCCAGTACTTC. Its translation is CASSTYTGTGLQETQYF.